The clone carrying this T cell receptor beta chain was detected a few times. Its antigen remains unknown. The sample is drawn from a study of CD8 T cells in ankylosing spondylitis. Study findings and constraints: Disease-linked clones were reportedly significantly enriched in matched ankylosing spondylitis synovial fluid. The authors found the disease-linked clones to be CD8+ and relatively rare in peripheral blood.

MiXCR was run by TCRdb on the 5' RACE reads, yielding one entry per CDR3 protein. The data show about 240,000 distinct CDR3 sequences, with 20% to 30% seen just once and 0.6% to 0.75% held by the top ten. The receptor was isolated from a male donor with ankylosing spondylitis or in good health (not recorded which). Material for sequencing was blood, either unsorted or a sorted T cell fraction (not recorded which).

The CDR3 bases are TGCAGTGCTAGCGAAGAGCGGGGGAGGGGAGAGACCCAGTACTTC. Amino acids: CSASEERGRGETQYF. This chain links TRBV20-1 with TRBJ2-5; TRBD2 aligns across 8 bases. CDR3 length: 15 amino acids. In germline, CDR1 is DFQATT, CDR2 SNEGSKA (reference sequence). V trimming: 3 bases; J trimming: 4 bases; junction bases outside the gene matches: 10.